Below are 24 T cell receptor beta chains sequenced from a single sample in a study of blood T cell repertoires in COVID-19. Generated by immunoSEQ multiplex PCR, the TCRdb table keeps only in-frame clones and is missing some. The table has 80,000 to 100,000 clones, approximately 89% seen once; the top ten hold about 9.3%. Sequenced: peripheral blood. These receptors came from a man between 45 and 60 years old with acute or convalescent COVID-19.

As for this clone: Distinct nucleotide sequences in the sample also encode this CDR3. This chain joins TRBV12-3 or TRBV12-4 and TRBJ1-2; D is possibly TRBD1 (5 bases). The CDR3 has 13 residues. The V end lost 2 bases, the J end lost 4 bases, and 8 bases lay between the germline ends. The CDR3 region has the DNA TGTGCCAGCAGTTTACAGGGTGCCTATGGCTACACCTTC. Its translation is CASSLQGAYGYTF.

The chain combines TRBV18 with TRBJ1-1; D ambiguous. The CDR3 is 13 residues long. Germline V gives CDR1 KGHSH, CDR2 LQKENI. Trimming took 6 bases from V and 1 from J, leaving 9 bases between them. The CDR3 nucleotides read TGTGCCAGCTCCCTCTCTACGAACACTGAAGCTTTCTTT. Translated: CASSLSTNTEAFF.

The chain recombines TRBV5-1 with TRBJ2-5, with D maybe TRBD1 (5 bases). Between the trimmed V and J ends, which lost 4 bases and 4 bases, there was a span of 8 bases. Germline V gives CDR1 SGHRS, CDR2 YFSETQ. The CDR3 spans 12 residues. The CDR3 DNA reads as TGCGCCAGCAGCAGGGGCCGAGAGACCCAGTACTTC. Protein product: CASSRGRETQYF.

This clone has a handful of counts. This sequence joins TRBV19 and TRBJ2-7; D might be TRBD1 (5 bases). V was trimmed by 3 bases and J by 4 bases, leaving 19 bases between them. The length of the CDR3 is 16 residues. Germline assignment: CDR1 LNHDA and CDR2 SQIVND (reference sequence). The CDR3 sequence: CASSMSSLIKGYEQYF. The CDR3 DNA is TGTGCCAGTAGTATGTCGAGTCTTATCAAGGGGTACGAGCAGTACTTC.

The chain is built from TRBV18 and TRBJ2-1; 11 bases agree with TRBD2. J was trimmed by 8 bases and V by 6 bases; bases with no gene match: 12. The CDR3 totals 16 residues. Looked up from germline, CDR1 is KGHSH and CDR2 is LQKENI. The CDR3 sequence is CASSPTTSGRRDEQFF. DNA for the CDR3: TGTGCCAGCTCTCCAACTACTAGCGGGAGAAGAGATGAGCAGTTCTTC.

The J gene is TRBJ1-5, the V gene TRBV7-8; D may be TRBD1 (5 bases). This CDR3 has 14 amino acids. Trimming cost V 4 bases and J 4 bases, with 11 bases left between them. The germline CDR1 and CDR2 sequences are SGHVS and FQNEAQ. The CDR3 DNA reads as TGTGCCAGCAGCTATGTGGGGGGTAATCAGCCCCAGCATTTT. Translating it yields CASSYVGGNQPQHF.

The chain is built from TRBV11-3 and TRBJ2-1; TRBD2 matches 11 bases. Germline assignment: CDR1 SGHNT and CDR2 YENEEA. This CDR3 is built from 15 residues. The trim removed 5 bases at V and 6 bases at J, leaving 6 bases unmatched. DNA for the CDR3: TGTGCCAGCAGCCCACTAGCGGGAGCGGGCAATGAGCAGTTCTTC. As protein: CASSPLAGAGNEQFF.

The chain uses TRBV6-6 and TRBJ1-4; D perhaps matches TRBD1 (6 bases). This CDR3 comprises 15 residues. CDR1 is MNHNY and CDR2 is SVGAGI in the germline V gene (reference sequence). V gave up 2 bases and J gave up 5 bases, with 12 bases separating them. CDR3 coding DNA: TGTGCCAGCAGTTACGAGGGGGTGGGGAATGAAAAACTGTTTTTT. As protein: CASSYEGVGNEKLFF.

The chain has TRBV5-1 and TRBJ2-2; 7 bases fit TRBD1. The J segment lost 4 bases and the V segment lost 2 bases, leaving 8 bases of the junction unmatched. CDR3 length: 16 residues. The germline CDR1 and CDR2 sequences are SGHRS and YFSETQ. The CDR3 DNA reads as TGCGCCAGCAGCTTCCCCAGGGGGTTGGGCACCGGGGAGCTGTTTTTT. Encoded protein: CASSFPRGLGTGELFF.

In this sample, this clone turned up once. The chain is built from TRBV5-1 and TRBJ1-1, with TRBD1 as a possible D gene (5 bases). Trimming left V 8 bases short and J 0 bases short, with 11 bases between. This CDR3 is 13 amino acids long. Germline CDR1 SGHRS, CDR2 YFSETQ. CDR3 region: CASQGSLNTEAFF. The CDR3 DNA sequence: TGCGCCAGTCAGGGCAGTTTGAACACTGAAGCTTTCTTT.

V and J are TRBV2 and TRBJ2-7; the D gene is possibly TRBD2 (6 bases). Germline CDR1 SNHLY, CDR2 FYNNEI. V was cut by 4 bases and J by 0 bases, with 13 bases left in between. The CDR3 extends over 15 amino acids. CDR3 loop: CASSAGLAHSYEQYF. The CDR3 DNA reads TGTGCCAGCAGTGCGGGACTGGCACACTCCTACGAGCAGTACTTC.

This chain connects TRBV4-1 to TRBJ1-6; maybe TRBD1 (5 bases). Trimming removed 4 bases from V and 0 bases from J, with 25 bases in between. The CDR3 totals 21 residues. CDR1 is MGHRA and CDR2 is YSYEKL in the germline V gene. The CDR3, as DNA: TGCGCCAGCAGCCGCGTTGGGGGGATGGGGAGCGGGAGCTCCTATAATTCACCCCTCCACTTT. Residues: CASSRVGGMGSGSSYNSPLHF.

The chain has TRBV3-1 (or the pseudogene TRBV3-2) and TRBJ2-3, with 11 bases identical to TRBD2. Looked up from germline, CDR1 is LGHDT and CDR2 is YNNKEL (reference sequence). CDR3 size: 19 residues. The V gene end was trimmed by 0 bases and the J gene end by 0 bases; junction bases not matched to a gene: 8. CDR3 amino acids: CASSQDVPGTSGSTDTQYF. The DNA for the CDR3 is TGTGCCAGCAGCCAAGATGTTCCGGGGACTAGCGGAAGCACAGATACGCAGTATTTT.

The chain joins TRBV7-9 to TRBJ2-1; 8 bases line up with TRBD1. Per germline, CDR1 SEHNR and CDR2 FQNEAQ (reference sequence). Trimming took 1 base from V and 2 from J; bases not matched to a gene: 4. The CDR3 consists of 16 residues. CDR3 region: CASSLVTGEAYNEQFF. The CDR3 DNA is TGTGCCAGCAGCTTAGTGACAGGGGAGGCCTACAATGAGCAGTTCTTC. The full variable domain, its missing parts supplied by reference TRBV7-9 and TRBJ2-1, is DTGVSQNPRHKITKRGQNVTFRCDPISEHNRLYWYRQTLGQGPEFLTYFQNEAQLEKSRLLSDRFSAERPKGSFSTLEIQRTEQGDSAMYLCASSLVTGEAYNEQFFGPGTRLTVL.

The chain couples TRBV11-2 to TRBJ2-3, with a possible D match to TRBD2 (6 bases). Germline V gene data show CDR1 as SGHAT and CDR2 as FQNNGV. Trimming shortened V by 3 bases and J by 0 bases, and 10 bases separated the two germline ends. The CDR3 has 15 amino acids. The CDR3 DNA sequence: TGTGCCAGCAGCTTGGGTAGCGGAAGCACAGATACGCAGTATTTT. This gives the protein CASSLGSGSTDTQYF.

This clone was picked up a small number of times. The chain couples TRBV11-2 to TRBJ2-3, with D perhaps TRBD2 (5 bases). Germline CDR1 is SGHAT and CDR2 is FQNNGV. This CDR3 is built from 15 residues. The V end was cut by 2 bases, the J end by 8 bases, with 17 bases between. The CDR3 reads CASSLRVVLRGTQYF. The CDR3 DNA follows: TGTGCCAGCAGCTTAAGGGTGGTTCTTCGGGGTACGCAGTATTTT.

The J gene is TRBJ2-1, the V gene TRBV6-4; D call uncertain. Germline lookup yields CDR1 MRHNA and CDR2 SNTAGT. The CDR3 is 13 amino acids. The V end was cut by 5 bases, the J end by 10 bases, with 15 bases between. DNA for the CDR3: TGTGCCAGCAGTCCCCAACGGTACTCCGAGCAGTTCTTC. This translates into CASSPQRYSEQFF.

The rearrangement joins TRBV5-1 to TRBJ2-1; D gene unclear. Per the germline V gene, CDR1 is SGHRS and CDR2 is YFSETQ. Trimming shortened V by 0 bases and J by 0 bases, and 13 bases separated the two germline ends. This CDR3 has 17 residues. The CDR3 DNA sequence: TGCGCCAGCAGCTTGGGTGACACGTCGAGCTCCTACAATGAGCAGTTCTTC. Translating it yields CASSLGDTSSSYNEQFF.

The rearrangement joins TRBV6-6 to TRBJ1-1; 7 bases align to TRBD1. Germline V gene sequence: CDR1 MNHNY, CDR2 SVGAGI (reference sequence). The CDR3 sequence is 15 residues long. The V and J ends lost 8 bases and 0 bases, in that order; junction bases with no gene match: 9. CDR3 sequence reads: CASGEGGAMNTEAFF. In DNA form, the CDR3 reads TGTGCCAGCGGGGAAGGGGGCGCCATGAACACTGAAGCTTTCTTT.

The chain employs TRBV18 and TRBJ2-5; possible D gene TRBD1, 5 bases. This CDR3 spans 13 amino acids. V was clipped by 1 base and J by 5 bases, with 8 bases between them. Germline V gives CDR1 KGHSH, CDR2 LQKENI. This CDR3 is CASSPRTTETQYF. Written as DNA, the CDR3 is TGTGCCAGCTCACCACGGACAACGGAGACCCAGTACTTC. Using reference TRBV18 and TRBJ2-5 for the parts outside the CDR3, the full variable domain is NAGVMQNPRHLVRRRGQEARLRCSPMKGHSHVYWYRQLPEEGLKFMVYLQKENIIDESGMPKERFSAEFPKEGPSILRIQQVVRGDSAAYFCASSPRTTETQYFGPGTRLLVL.

The chain employs TRBV3-1 (or the pseudogene TRBV3-2) and TRBJ1-6; TRBD1 matches 8 bases. Per germline, CDR1 LGHDT and CDR2 YNNKEL (reference sequence). The CDR3 spans 15 residues. The ends lost 4 bases at V and 8 bases at J; junction bases unmatched: 7. CDR3 nucleotide sequence: TGTGCCAGCAGCCGCGGAGGGACAGGCGATTCACCCCTCCACTTT. It specifies CASSRGGTGDSPLHF.

V is TRBV11-2 and J is TRBJ2-2; D might be TRBD2 (6 bases). Trimming stripped 1 base from V and 4 bases from J, with 13 bases between. This CDR3 contains 16 residues. Germline CDR1 is SGHAT and CDR2 is FQNNGV. Here the CDR3 reads CASSLVSPGVTGELFF. CDR3 nucleotide sequence: TGTGCCAGCAGCTTAGTTTCGCCGGGAGTCACCGGGGAGCTGTTTTTT.

As DNA, the CDR3 is TGTGCCAGCAGCCCTACCTCTGGGAGCTCCTACAATGAGCAGTTCTTC. Its translation is CASSPTSGSSYNEQFF. The rearrangement uses TRBV7-6 and TRBJ2-1, with D tentatively TRBD2 (5 bases). V was pared by 5 bases and J by 0 bases, with 14 bases between. CDR3 size: 16 residues. Germline-derived CDR1 and CDR2 are SGHVS and FNYEAQ.

This chain links TRBV5-4 with TRBJ1-2; maybe TRBD1 (5 bases). Germline CDR1 SGHNT, CDR2 YYREEE (reference sequence). CDR3 size: 15 residues. The germline V and J ends were trimmed by 5 bases and 4 bases, with 18 bases remaining between them. DNA for the CDR3: TGTGCCAGCAGGATAAGCGGGGGATTCGGCTATGGCTACACCTTC. Protein: CASRISGGFGYGYTF.